The 9 T cell receptor beta chains reported below all come from one sample, sequenced in a study of blood T cells in healthy people across ages. A second about 7 to 11 cycle PCR used barcoded and J-beta primers. Using its own MiXCR run on the 5' RACE reads, TCRdb lists one record per CDR3 protein. The repertoire has approximately 800,000 distinct CDR3 sequences, about 42% of them found once; the top ten carry around 18%. Specimen: blood. These receptors originate from a man older than 75 in good health.

Only a few counts were recorded for this clonotype. This chain connects TRBV20-1 to TRBJ2-7; 10 positions agree with TRBD2. CDR3 length equals 13 residues. Trimming at V came to 6 bases and at J to 7 bases, leaving 9 bases not matched to a gene. Germline loops: CDR1 DFQATT, CDR2 SNEGSKA (reference sequence). CDR3 nucleotide sequence: TGCAGTGCAATAGCGGGGGGCCTTTGGGAGCAGTACTTC. Translation gives CSAIAGGLWEQYF.

The V call is TRBV10-3, the J call TRBJ2-7; the D gene is possibly TRBD1 (5 bases). V gave up 8 bases and J gave up 5 bases, with 16 bases separating them. From germline, CDR1 is ENHRY and CDR2 SYGVKD. The CDR3 loop spans 13 amino acids. CDR3 DNA: TGTGCCATCGGTGTCAGGGAATTGGACGAGCAGTACTTC. This codes for CAIGVRELDEQYF.

V usage is TRBV7-9 and J usage is TRBJ1-4; 7 bases line up with TRBD1. Looked up from germline, CDR1 is SEHNR and CDR2 is FQNEAQ (reference sequence). The CDR3 loop spans 15 amino acids. The V gene end was trimmed by 0 bases and the J gene end by 8 bases; junction bases not matched to a gene: 6. CDR3 bases: TGTGCCAGCAGCTTAGCGGGACAGTCCAACGAAAAACTGTTTTTT. This codes for CASSLAGQSNEKLFF.

The V and J genes are TRBV30 and TRBJ2-3; 8 bases fit TRBD1. Per the germline V gene, CDR1 is GTSNPN and CDR2 is SVGIG (reference sequence). The CDR3 contains 14 residues. J gave up 5 bases and V 1 base, and 5 bases lay outside the gene matches. The CDR3 coding sequence is TGTGCCTGGAGTGGTGGGACAGGTAGAGATACGCAGTATTTT. Translation gives CAWSGGTGRDTQYF. The complete variable domain, with remaining parts taken from reference TRBV30 and TRBJ2-3, reads SQTIHQWPATLVQPVGSPLSLECTVEGTSNPNLYWYRQAAGRGLQLLFYSVGIGQISSEVPQNLSASRPQDRQFILSSKKLLLSDSGFYLCAWSGGTGRDTQYFGPGTRLTVL.

The genes are TRBV5-1 and TRBJ2-2; the match to TRBD2 covers 16 bases. The CDR3 runs to 18 residues. In germline, CDR1 is SGHRS, CDR2 YFSETQ. Unmatched junction bases numbered 6, after V lost 3 bases and J lost 4 bases. CDR3: CASSWGLAGGPSTGELFF. The CDR3 coding sequence is TGCGCCAGCAGCTGGGGACTAGCGGGAGGGCCGAGCACCGGGGAGCTGTTTTTT.

This clonotype appeared once. The rearrangement links TRBV27 to TRBJ2-3; 9 bases are shared with TRBD2. Per the germline V gene, CDR1 is MNHEY and CDR2 is SMNVEV (reference sequence). The CDR3 extends over 15 amino acids. V lost 7 bases, J lost 1 base, and 6 bases stayed unmatched. Written as DNA, the CDR3 is TGTGCCAGCACCCGGACTAGCGCCGGCACAGATACGCAGTATTTT. Its protein is CASTRTSAGTDTQYF.

This clonotype was counted ten times or more. The gene calls are TRBV5-1 and TRBJ1-2, with D maybe TRBD1 (5 bases). The CDR3 is 12 residues long. In germline, CDR1 is SGHRS, CDR2 YFSETQ. With 4 bases removed from V and 9 bases from J, the gap between germline ends came to 13 bases. This chain's CDR3 is CASSTRGSSYTF. Here the CDR3 DNA reads TGCGCCAGCAGCACGAGGGGCTCTAGCTACACCTTC.

The chain combines TRBV29-1 with TRBJ1-2; 10 nucleotides align to TRBD1. Germline V lookup: CDR1 SQVTM, CDR2 ANQGSEA. This CDR3 has 15 amino acids. The junction had 9 bases not matched to a gene; V was cut back by 4 bases and J by 4 bases. CDR3 coding DNA: TGCAGCGTTGGGGACAGGGGTTCCCTATCCTATGGCTACACCTTC. Amino acids: CSVGDRGSLSYGYTF.

In regard to this clonotype: This could be a read error, since a much larger clone is one nucleotide away. This chain connects TRBV7-2 to TRBJ2-5, with a weak D call TRBD1 (6 bases). The ends were cut back, 1 base at V and 11 bases at J, with 26 bases in the middle. This CDR3 contains 17 residues. Per germline, CDR1 SGHTA and CDR2 FQGNSA. The CDR3: CASSLGPGTRNAYKQYF. Written as DNA, the CDR3 is TGTGCCAGCAGCTTAGGGCCCGGGACACGAAATGCCTACAAGCAGTACTTC.